This is a list of T cell receptor beta chains from one sample in a study of blood T cell repertoires in COVID-19. TCRdb's copy holds only in-frame clones and misses some; the assay was immunoSEQ multiplex PCR. Of over 110,000 clones listed, 70% to 90% are singletons. The source material was peripheral blood. The receptors originated from a human donor in a cohort sampled during active COVID-19. Each CDR3 is given with its conserved first and last residue. Each record gives: clone size, V gene, J gene, D gene, CDR3 DNA, CDR3 protein. A D gene is named only where the DNA matches it firmly. For some rows the clone size is stated as once, few or many, or as a class when expanded; others skip it.

clone_size: -
v_call: TRBV2
j_call: TRBJ2-7
d_call: TRBD1
cdr3_nt: TGTGCCAGCACCCGGGACAGTACCTACGAGCAGTACTTC
cdr3_aa: CASTRDSTYEQYF

clone_size: -
v_call: TRBV11-1
j_call: TRBJ2-1
d_call: TRBD2
cdr3_nt: TGTGCCAGCAGCCCCACGCGGGGGGGATACAATGAGCAGTTCTTC
cdr3_aa: CASSPTRGGYNEQFF

clone_size: -
v_call: TRBV5-1
j_call: TRBJ1-2
d_call: -
cdr3_nt: TGCGCCAGCAGCCTAACGTGGGGGCGAAACTATGGCTACACCTTC
cdr3_aa: CASSLTWGRNYGYTF

clone_size: -
v_call: TRBV12-3/TRBV12-4
j_call: TRBJ1-2
d_call: -
cdr3_nt: TGTGCCAGCTCCCCCGCGTGGGACTATAGCTACACCTTC
cdr3_aa: CASSPAWDYSYTF

clone_size: -
v_call: TRBV2
j_call: TRBJ2-3
d_call: -
cdr3_nt: TGTGCCAGCACCCCATTAGCGGTGAGCCCCACAGATACGCAGTATTTT
cdr3_aa: CASTPLAVSPTDTQYF

clone_size: once
v_call: TRBV30
j_call: TRBJ1-5
d_call: -
cdr3_nt: TGTGCCTGGACCCCTGGACAGCCCAATCAGCCCCAGCATTTT
cdr3_aa: CAWTPGQPNQPQHF

clone_size: -
v_call: TRBV5-1
j_call: TRBJ2-5
d_call: -
cdr3_nt: TGCGCCAGCAGCCAAGGAGGGGTAATGGTATCGAAGACCCAGTACTTC
cdr3_aa: CASSQGGVMVSKTQYF

clone_size: -
v_call: TRBV27
j_call: TRBJ1-1
d_call: TRBD1
cdr3_nt: TGTGCCAGCAGTTGGAAGACAGGGGGAACTGAAGCTTTCTTT
cdr3_aa: CASSWKTGGTEAFF

clone_size: -
v_call: TRBV6-5
j_call: TRBJ2-2
d_call: -
cdr3_nt: TGTGCCAGCAGTAAGGCGGGGAACACCGGGGAGCTGTTTTTT
cdr3_aa: CASSKAGNTGELFF

clone_size: -
v_call: TRBV20-1
j_call: TRBJ2-7
d_call: -
cdr3_nt: TGCAGTCCCGCACAGGGCAACGAGCAGTACTTC
cdr3_aa: CSPAQGNEQYF

clone_size: -
v_call: TRBV7-3
j_call: TRBJ2-1
d_call: TRBD2
cdr3_nt: TGTGCCAGCAGTACAGTGGGAGGGGCCTACAATGAGCAGTTCTTC
cdr3_aa: CASSTVGGAYNEQFF

clone_size: -
v_call: TRBV5-6
j_call: TRBJ2-2
d_call: -
cdr3_nt: TGTGCCAGCAGCTTGGGGACACTTGACGCGAACACCGGGGAGCTGTTTTTT
cdr3_aa: CASSLGTLDANTGELFF

clone_size: -
v_call: TRBV5-5
j_call: TRBJ1-2
d_call: TRBD1
cdr3_nt: TGTGCCAGCAGCTCATCCGGGACAGCAAACTATGGCTACACCTTC
cdr3_aa: CASSSSGTANYGYTF

clone_size: -
v_call: TRBV6-6
j_call: TRBJ1-4
d_call: -
cdr3_nt: TGTGCCAGCAGTTATCTGGGACAAAAGAATGAAAAACTGTTTTTT
cdr3_aa: CASSYLGQKNEKLFF

clone_size: -
v_call: TRBV7-2
j_call: TRBJ2-2
d_call: -
cdr3_nt: TGTGCCAGCAGGCCCATCGGCGGGTCGAACACCGGGGAGCTGTTTTTT
cdr3_aa: CASRPIGGSNTGELFF

clone_size: -
v_call: TRBV7-8
j_call: TRBJ2-7
d_call: TRBD2
cdr3_nt: TGTGCCAGCAGTGAACAGCGGGGTAGCTCCTACGAGCAGTACTTC
cdr3_aa: CASSEQRGSSYEQYF

clone_size: -
v_call: TRBV19
j_call: TRBJ2-7
d_call: -
cdr3_nt: TGTGCCAGTACCCGATATGGCGGACAGAGCTCCTACGAGCAGTACTTC
cdr3_aa: CASTRYGGQSSYEQYF

clone_size: -
v_call: TRBV15
j_call: TRBJ1-2
d_call: -
cdr3_nt: TGTGCCACCAGCAGAGATGTGGCCGGGGAGAAGGGCTACACCTTC
cdr3_aa: CATSRDVAGEKGYTF

clone_size: -
v_call: TRBV2
j_call: TRBJ2-7
d_call: -
cdr3_nt: TGTGCCAGCAGTTGGAGTTCCCTATACGAGCAGTACTTC
cdr3_aa: CASSWSSLYEQYF

clone_size: -
v_call: TRBV7-2
j_call: TRBJ2-1
d_call: TRBD2
cdr3_nt: TGTGCCAGCAGCTTAGGATGGCTAGCGGGGGGGGATGAGCAGTTCTTC
cdr3_aa: CASSLGWLAGGDEQFF

clone_size: -
v_call: TRBV7-8
j_call: TRBJ2-2
d_call: -
cdr3_nt: TGTGCCAGCAGCTTAAATACGGGGAACACCGGGGAGCTGTTTTTT
cdr3_aa: CASSLNTGNTGELFF

clone_size: -
v_call: TRBV24-1
j_call: TRBJ2-2
d_call: -
cdr3_nt: TGTGCCACCAGTGGGATGGGGGCGAGCACCGGGGAGCTGTTTTTT
cdr3_aa: CATSGMGASTGELFF

clone_size: once
v_call: TRBV11-2
j_call: TRBJ1-1
d_call: -
cdr3_nt: TGTGCCAGCACCCTAAACCCCGGGGGGGGAGCTTTCTTT
cdr3_aa: CASTLNPGGGAFF

clone_size: -
v_call: TRBV5-1
j_call: TRBJ1-2
d_call: TRBD1
cdr3_nt: TGCGCCAGCAGAATAGGACAGGGAATCTACACCTTC
cdr3_aa: CASRIGQGIYTF

clone_size: -
v_call: TRBV4-1
j_call: TRBJ2-7
d_call: TRBD1
cdr3_nt: TGCGCCAGCAGCCAAGCTAGGGACAGTTACGAGCAGTACTTC
cdr3_aa: CASSQARDSYEQYF

clone_size: -
v_call: TRBV27
j_call: TRBJ2-5
d_call: TRBD2
cdr3_nt: TGTGCCAGCAGCCGGGCTAGCGGGGTGTACCAAGAGACCCAGTACTTC
cdr3_aa: CASSRASGVYQETQYF

clone_size: -
v_call: TRBV27
j_call: TRBJ2-3
d_call: TRBD1
cdr3_nt: TGTGCCAGCAGTTTTTGGGACAGGGCTGCAAATACGCAGTATTTT
cdr3_aa: CASSFWDRAANTQYF

clone_size: -
v_call: TRBV6-5
j_call: TRBJ2-5
d_call: -
cdr3_nt: TGTGCCAGCAGATTACTCAGTCGGGGGCAAGAGACCCAGTACTTC
cdr3_aa: CASRLLSRGQETQYF

clone_size: once
v_call: TRBV30
j_call: TRBJ1-6
d_call: TRBD1
cdr3_nt: TGTGCCTGGGGCCGGGACAGGGCTGGCTCACCCCTCCACTTT
cdr3_aa: CAWGRDRAGSPLHF

clone_size: few
v_call: TRBV4-1
j_call: TRBJ2-2
d_call: TRBD1
cdr3_nt: TGCGCCAGCAGCCAACTCACAGGGGTCAGATCAAGCGGGGAGCTGTTTTTT
cdr3_aa: CASSQLTGVRSSGELFF

clone_size: -
v_call: TRBV7-2
j_call: TRBJ1-2
d_call: TRBD1
cdr3_nt: TGTGCCAGCAGCCTTCCGGGACAGGGTGGTTATGGCTACACCTTC
cdr3_aa: CASSLPGQGGYGYTF

clone_size: -
v_call: TRBV19
j_call: TRBJ2-7
d_call: TRBD1
cdr3_nt: TGTGCCAGTAGGTGGGCCAGGGGGCCCTACGAGCAGTACTTC
cdr3_aa: CASRWARGPYEQYF

clone_size: -
v_call: TRBV6-5
j_call: TRBJ2-1
d_call: TRBD2
cdr3_nt: TGTGCCAGCAGTTACTCAGGACTAGCGCGAAATGAGCAGTTCTTC
cdr3_aa: CASSYSGLARNEQFF

clone_size: -
v_call: TRBV5-4
j_call: TRBJ2-3
d_call: TRBD2
cdr3_nt: TGTGCCAGCAGCGCGGGGGGTGCTAGCACAGATACGCAGTATTTT
cdr3_aa: CASSAGGASTDTQYF

clone_size: -
v_call: TRBV6-5
j_call: TRBJ1-2
d_call: -
cdr3_nt: TGTGCCAGCACCCGCAGTGATAACTATGGCTACACCTTC
cdr3_aa: CASTRSDNYGYTF

clone_size: -
v_call: TRBV18
j_call: TRBJ2-2
d_call: -
cdr3_nt: TGTGCCAGCTCACCACGCACGCGGAACACCGGGGAGCTGTTTTTT
cdr3_aa: CASSPRTRNTGELFF

clone_size: -
v_call: TRBV9
j_call: TRBJ2-1
d_call: TRBD2
cdr3_nt: TGTGCCAGCAGCCCCAGCGCGGGGGGGCTGGACAATGAGCAGTTCTTC
cdr3_aa: CASSPSAGGLDNEQFF

clone_size: -
v_call: TRBV3-1/TRBV3-2
j_call: TRBJ1-6
d_call: -
cdr3_nt: TGTGCCAGCAGCCAAGAACGCAGACGAGGTTCACCCCTCCACTTT
cdr3_aa: CASSQERRRGSPLHF

clone_size: -
v_call: TRBV19
j_call: TRBJ2-1
d_call: -
cdr3_nt: TGTGCCAGTAGTATAATCCCATGGGCCAATGAGCAGTTCTTC
cdr3_aa: CASSIIPWANEQFF

clone_size: many
v_call: TRBV6-4
j_call: TRBJ1-6
d_call: TRBD1
cdr3_nt: TGTGCCAGCAGTGACGTGGAAACAGGGGGCCGGGAGGATTCACCCCTCCACTTT
cdr3_aa: CASSDVETGGREDSPLHF

clone_size: once
v_call: TRBV18
j_call: TRBJ1-2
d_call: -
cdr3_nt: TGTGCCAGCTCACCAGGGGCAGCCCCTAACTATGGCTACACCTTC
cdr3_aa: CASSPGAAPNYGYTF

clone_size: -
v_call: TRBV4-2
j_call: TRBJ2-1
d_call: -
cdr3_nt: TGTGCCAGCAGCCAAGAGAGGGCCTACAATGAGCAGTTCTTC
cdr3_aa: CASSQERAYNEQFF

clone_size: few
v_call: TRBV10-1
j_call: TRBJ1-2
d_call: TRBD1
cdr3_nt: TGCGCCAGCAGTGAATTCATCACAGGGGGCGAGGACTATGGCTACACCTTC
cdr3_aa: CASSEFITGGEDYGYTF

clone_size: -
v_call: TRBV27
j_call: TRBJ1-6
d_call: -
cdr3_nt: TGTGCCAGCAGCTTTGGACAGTCCTATTCTCTCCACTTT
cdr3_aa: CASSFGQSYSLHF

clone_size: -
v_call: TRBV7-2
j_call: TRBJ1-5
d_call: -
cdr3_nt: TGTGCCAGCAGCTGGAGGGGGGGGGCGCATCAGCCCCAGCATTTT
cdr3_aa: CASSWRGGAHQPQHF

clone_size: -
v_call: TRBV11-2
j_call: TRBJ2-1
d_call: -
cdr3_nt: TGTGCCAGCAGCCCTCATCTCCCCGACACTGAGCAGTTCTTC
cdr3_aa: CASSPHLPDTEQFF

clone_size: -
v_call: TRBV7-2
j_call: TRBJ1-6
d_call: TRBD1
cdr3_nt: TGTGCCAGCAGCTTTACTTTGGGACAGGGGAATTCACCCCTCCACTTT
cdr3_aa: CASSFTLGQGNSPLHF

clone_size: -
v_call: TRBV25-1
j_call: TRBJ1-1
d_call: -
cdr3_nt: TGTGCCAGCAGTGACAGGGCCGAAGCTTTCTTT
cdr3_aa: CASSDRAEAFF

clone_size: once
v_call: TRBV6-2/TRBV6-3
j_call: TRBJ2-7
d_call: TRBD2
cdr3_nt: TGTGCCAGCAGTGGGACTAGGGGCCACGAGCAGTACTTC
cdr3_aa: CASSGTRGHEQYF

clone_size: -
v_call: TRBV30
j_call: TRBJ1-6
d_call: -
cdr3_nt: TGTGCCTGGAGTGTCGGGGGGCGGAATTCACCCCTCCACTTT
cdr3_aa: CAWSVGGRNSPLHF

clone_size: -
v_call: TRBV11-2
j_call: TRBJ2-7
d_call: TRBD2
cdr3_nt: TGTGCCAGCAGCTTAGAGCTGGTAGCGGGGTACGAGCAGTACTTC
cdr3_aa: CASSLELVAGYEQYF

clone_size: -
v_call: TRBV6-5
j_call: TRBJ1-5
d_call: -
cdr3_nt: TGTGCCAGCAGGGGGGACATTTATAGCAATCAGCCCCAGCATTTT
cdr3_aa: CASRGDIYSNQPQHF

clone_size: -
v_call: TRBV9
j_call: TRBJ1-2
d_call: -
cdr3_nt: TGTGCCAGCAGCGCCGGGGGGGGCGACTATGGCTACACCTTC
cdr3_aa: CASSAGGGDYGYTF

clone_size: -
v_call: TRBV9
j_call: TRBJ2-2
d_call: TRBD2
cdr3_nt: TGTGCCAGCAGCACTCCCTCCGGGACTAGTGGCACCGGGGAGCTGTTTTTT
cdr3_aa: CASSTPSGTSGTGELFF

clone_size: -
v_call: TRBV19
j_call: TRBJ1-2
d_call: -
cdr3_nt: TGTGCCAGTAGCCCCGGGACAACAGCTAACTATGGCTACACCTTC
cdr3_aa: CASSPGTTANYGYTF

clone_size: -
v_call: TRBV10-3
j_call: TRBJ1-4
d_call: TRBD1
cdr3_nt: TGTGCCACCGCCGGCGGACAGGGTAGCGAAAAACTGTTTTTT
cdr3_aa: CATAGGQGSEKLFF

clone_size: -
v_call: TRBV2
j_call: TRBJ1-5
d_call: TRBD1
cdr3_nt: TGTGCCAGCAGCGGTCTTACAGGGGGGAGCAATCAGCCCCAGCATTTT
cdr3_aa: CASSGLTGGSNQPQHF

clone_size: -
v_call: TRBV15
j_call: TRBJ2-1
d_call: -
cdr3_nt: TGTGCCACCAGCAGACAGGGGGGCCAAATCAATGAGCAGTTCTTC
cdr3_aa: CATSRQGGQINEQFF

clone_size: -
v_call: TRBV7-6
j_call: TRBJ2-5
d_call: TRBD1
cdr3_nt: TGTGCCAGCAGCCTCGGGACAGGTCGTAACCAAGAGACCCAGTACTTC
cdr3_aa: CASSLGTGRNQETQYF

clone_size: once
v_call: TRBV3-1/TRBV3-2
j_call: TRBJ1-1
d_call: -
cdr3_nt: TGTGCCAGCAGCCATGAGGGGAGGGGGACTGAAGCTTTCTTT
cdr3_aa: CASSHEGRGTEAFF